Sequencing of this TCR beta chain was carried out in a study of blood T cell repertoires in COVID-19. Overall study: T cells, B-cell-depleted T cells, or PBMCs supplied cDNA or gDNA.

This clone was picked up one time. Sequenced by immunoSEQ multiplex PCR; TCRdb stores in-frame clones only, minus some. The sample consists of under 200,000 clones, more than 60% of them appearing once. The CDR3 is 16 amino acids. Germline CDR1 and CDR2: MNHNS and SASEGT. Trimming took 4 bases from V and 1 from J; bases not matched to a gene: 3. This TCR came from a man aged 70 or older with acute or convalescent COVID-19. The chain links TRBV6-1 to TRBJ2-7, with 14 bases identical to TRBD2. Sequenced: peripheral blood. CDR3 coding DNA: TGTGCCAGCAGTGTCTGGACTAGCGGGAGGTCCTACGAGCAGTACTTC. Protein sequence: CASSVWTSGRSYEQYF.